This is a list of T cell receptor beta chains from one sample in a study of T cells after yellow fever vaccination. MiXCR, run by TCRdb on the 5' RACE reads, gives a single entry per CDR3 protein. This table has 150,000 to 200,000 distinct CDR3 sequences, about a tenth appearing once. Specimen: CD8+ T cells sorted from PBMCs, collected 45 days after the yellow fever booster vaccination. These receptor sequences come from a man between 18 and 35 years old who received the YFV17D yellow fever vaccine. Both conserved end residues are part of each CDR3. The D gene is left open where the match is weak. The size entry is marked missing in some rows and otherwise reads once, few, many or a size class.

v_call: TRBV4-1
d_call: -
j_call: TRBJ1-1
clone_size: few
cdr3_nt: TGCGCCAGCAGCCGCCTCAGGGTAAAGGCAGAAGCTTTCTTT
cdr3_aa: CASSRLRVKAEAFF

v_call: TRBV7-3
d_call: -
j_call: TRBJ2-5
clone_size: few
cdr3_nt: TGTGCCAGCAGCTCCGGTGGAGGGGGACAAGAGACCCAGTACTTC
cdr3_aa: CASSSGGGGQETQYF

v_call: TRBV9
d_call: TRBD2
j_call: TRBJ2-1
clone_size: many
cdr3_nt: TGTGCCAGCAGCGTAGCCGGGACTAGCTATGAGCAGTTCTTC
cdr3_aa: CASSVAGTSYEQFF

v_call: TRBV10-3
d_call: -
j_call: TRBJ2-1
clone_size: -
cdr3_nt: TGTGCCATCAGTGAGGGCAGGGTTAGGGATACGACCTACAATGAGCAGTTCTTC
cdr3_aa: CAISEGRVRDTTYNEQFF

v_call: TRBV21-1
d_call: -
j_call: TRBJ2-7
clone_size: -
cdr3_nt: TGTGCCAGCAGCGAACGACAGGGAACTTTCCACGAGCAGTACTTC
cdr3_aa: CASSERQGTFHEQYF

v_call: TRBV20-1
d_call: TRBD1
j_call: TRBJ2-1
clone_size: few
cdr3_nt: TGCAGTGCTAGATCCGGACAGGACTACAATGAGCAGTTCTTC
cdr3_aa: CSARSGQDYNEQFF

v_call: TRBV7-3
d_call: TRBD2
j_call: TRBJ2-2
clone_size: few
cdr3_nt: TGTGCCAGCAGCGCGGGACTAGCGGGGGGGCTGACCGGGGAGCTGTTTTTT
cdr3_aa: CASSAGLAGGLTGELFF

v_call: TRBV7-3
d_call: -
j_call: TRBJ2-5
clone_size: -
cdr3_nt: TGTGCCAGCAGCTTCGGTGGTTTTCGGGATGAGACCCAGTACTTC
cdr3_aa: CASSFGGFRDETQYF

v_call: TRBV4-1
d_call: TRBD1
j_call: TRBJ1-5
clone_size: few
cdr3_nt: TGCGCCAGCAGCCAAGCGGGGACAGGGAGCAATCAGCCCCAGCATTTT
cdr3_aa: CASSQAGTGSNQPQHF

v_call: TRBV19
d_call: TRBD1
j_call: TRBJ1-2
clone_size: many
cdr3_nt: TGTGCCAGTAGTAGAGGACAGGGACTCTCCTATGGCTACACCTTC
cdr3_aa: CASSRGQGLSYGYTF

v_call: TRBV6-2/TRBV6-3
d_call: -
j_call: TRBJ1-5
clone_size: few
cdr3_nt: TGTGCCAGCAGCACCGGTGGACCTCAGCCCCAGCATTTT
cdr3_aa: CASSTGGPQPQHF

v_call: TRBV27
d_call: -
j_call: TRBJ1-2
clone_size: -
cdr3_nt: TGTGCCAGCAGTTTATTGGGGGGCGGCTATGGCTACACCTTC
cdr3_aa: CASSLLGGGYGYTF

v_call: TRBV27
d_call: -
j_call: TRBJ1-4
clone_size: -
cdr3_nt: TGTGCCAGCAGCACGCCGGGGGCTAATGAAAAACTGTTTTTT
cdr3_aa: CASSTPGANEKLFF

v_call: TRBV7-8
d_call: -
j_call: TRBJ2-1
clone_size: many
cdr3_nt: TGTGCCAGCAGCTTAGTGAGAGGGGGAGATGAGCAGTTCTTC
cdr3_aa: CASSLVRGGDEQFF

v_call: TRBV6-2/TRBV6-3
d_call: -
j_call: TRBJ1-5
clone_size: -
cdr3_nt: TGTGCCAGCACTGACGGACACCTGGAAGATCAGCCCCAGCATTTT
cdr3_aa: CASTDGHLEDQPQHF

v_call: TRBV2
d_call: TRBD1
j_call: TRBJ2-4
clone_size: many
cdr3_nt: TGTGCCAGCAGGCCGGCAGGGGGAAACATTCAGTACTTC
cdr3_aa: CASRPAGGNIQYF

v_call: TRBV20-1
d_call: -
j_call: TRBJ2-1
clone_size: few
cdr3_nt: TGCAGTCGTATGAGAGACGGGGGGCCCGAGCAGTTCTTC
cdr3_aa: CSRMRDGGPEQFF

v_call: TRBV20-1
d_call: -
j_call: TRBJ2-1
clone_size: many
cdr3_nt: TGCAGTGCTAGGTACGGGAGAGGGGGCCTGGGCAATGAGCAGTTCTTC
cdr3_aa: CSARYGRGGLGNEQFF

v_call: TRBV12-3/TRBV12-4
d_call: -
j_call: TRBJ2-1
clone_size: -
cdr3_nt: TGTGCCAGCCGACCCGAGGCTGAAGAGCAGTTCTTC
cdr3_aa: CASRPEAEEQFF

v_call: TRBV5-1
d_call: -
j_call: TRBJ2-2
clone_size: -
cdr3_nt: TGCGCCAGCAGCTTGGCGCCTAGCCAGAACACCGGGGAGCTGTTTTTT
cdr3_aa: CASSLAPSQNTGELFF

v_call: TRBV3-1
d_call: -
j_call: TRBJ2-3
clone_size: few
cdr3_nt: TGTGCCAGCAGTCGCCGGCGGGGTAGGAACACAGATACGCAGTATTTT
cdr3_aa: CASSRRRGRNTDTQYF

v_call: TRBV11-2
d_call: -
j_call: TRBJ1-2
clone_size: -
cdr3_nt: TGTGCCAGCAGCCGACAGAAAAACTATGGCTACACCTTC
cdr3_aa: CASSRQKNYGYTF

v_call: TRBV6-2/TRBV6-3
d_call: -
j_call: TRBJ2-4
clone_size: once
cdr3_nt: TGTGCCAGCACCCCCAAGGCATTAAACATTCAGTACTTC
cdr3_aa: CASTPKALNIQYF

v_call: TRBV7-9
d_call: -
j_call: TRBJ2-2
clone_size: -
cdr3_nt: TGTGCCAGCAGCTCAGGGGTCACCGGGGAGCTGTTTTTT
cdr3_aa: CASSSGVTGELFF

v_call: TRBV7-2
d_call: -
j_call: TRBJ2-1
clone_size: -
cdr3_nt: TGTGCCAGCAGCGTCACACCCTTGTTCGGGGACAATGAGCAGTTCTTC
cdr3_aa: CASSVTPLFGDNEQFF

v_call: TRBV11-2
d_call: TRBD1
j_call: TRBJ1-1
clone_size: -
cdr3_nt: TGTGCCAGCAGCCCCACAGGGGAAATGAACACTGAAGCTTTCTTT
cdr3_aa: CASSPTGEMNTEAFF

v_call: TRBV25-1
d_call: TRBD2
j_call: TRBJ2-5
clone_size: few
cdr3_nt: TGTGCCAGCGGGGGGACTAGCGGATTGACCCAGTACTTC
cdr3_aa: CASGGTSGLTQYF

v_call: TRBV7-9
d_call: TRBD2
j_call: TRBJ2-3
clone_size: -
cdr3_nt: TGTGCCAGCAGCGCGGACCGGGGGGTTCCGTATTTT
cdr3_aa: CASSADRGVPYF

v_call: TRBV6-5
d_call: -
j_call: TRBJ2-1
clone_size: -
cdr3_nt: TGTGCCAGCAGTAGCCCGGGACCCAGTCCCCTCTACAATGAGCAGTTCTTC
cdr3_aa: CASSSPGPSPLYNEQFF

v_call: TRBV7-3
d_call: -
j_call: TRBJ2-1
clone_size: few
cdr3_nt: TGTGCCAGCAGCTCCGACAGGCGGCCTGAGCAGTTCTTC
cdr3_aa: CASSSDRRPEQFF

v_call: TRBV20-1
d_call: -
j_call: TRBJ1-1
clone_size: -
cdr3_nt: TGCAGTGCTACGGGACCGGGGAACACTGAAGCTTTCTTT
cdr3_aa: CSATGPGNTEAFF

v_call: TRBV12-3/TRBV12-4
d_call: -
j_call: TRBJ2-3
clone_size: -
cdr3_nt: TGTGCCAGCAGTTTAGGCAGCGGGAGCACAGATACGCAGTATTTT
cdr3_aa: CASSLGSGSTDTQYF

v_call: TRBV20-1
d_call: TRBD1
j_call: TRBJ1-2
clone_size: few
cdr3_nt: TGCAGTGCTAGAATAGAGGACAGGGTGGGCTATGGCTACACCTTC
cdr3_aa: CSARIEDRVGYGYTF

v_call: TRBV29-1
d_call: -
j_call: TRBJ2-2
clone_size: few
cdr3_nt: TGCAGCGTCTATCAGGGTTCGGACGGGGAGCTGTTTTTT
cdr3_aa: CSVYQGSDGELFF

v_call: TRBV19
d_call: TRBD1
j_call: TRBJ1-1
clone_size: -
cdr3_nt: TGTGCCAGTAGTATAGGGACAGGGGTAGAGAACACTGAAGCTTTCTTT
cdr3_aa: CASSIGTGVENTEAFF

v_call: TRBV29-1
d_call: -
j_call: TRBJ1-2
clone_size: -
cdr3_nt: TGCAGCTCAAAGGACGGCGCGGGCGTCGGCTACACCTTC
cdr3_aa: CSSKDGAGVGYTF

v_call: TRBV6-5
d_call: -
j_call: TRBJ1-1
clone_size: few
cdr3_nt: TGTGCCAGCAGTTCCCAGGGGAACACTGAAGCTTTCTTT
cdr3_aa: CASSSQGNTEAFF

v_call: TRBV27
d_call: TRBD1
j_call: TRBJ2-7
clone_size: -
cdr3_nt: TGTGCCAGCAGCCGGGACAGGGGCAAGGGTGAGCAGTACTTC
cdr3_aa: CASSRDRGKGEQYF

v_call: TRBV5-1
d_call: TRBD1
j_call: TRBJ2-2
clone_size: many
cdr3_nt: TGCGCCAGCAGCTTGGGTACAGGGGCGGACACCGGGGAGCTGTTTTTT
cdr3_aa: CASSLGTGADTGELFF

v_call: TRBV30
d_call: -
j_call: TRBJ2-1
clone_size: -
cdr3_nt: TGTGCCTGGAGTGTAGCAGATGAGAATGAGCAGTTCTTC
cdr3_aa: CAWSVADENEQFF

v_call: TRBV10-2
d_call: -
j_call: TRBJ1-1
clone_size: many
cdr3_nt: TGCGCCAGCAGTGGGGGAGTGAACACTGAAGCTTTCTTT
cdr3_aa: CASSGGVNTEAFF

v_call: TRBV6-5
d_call: TRBD1
j_call: TRBJ1-3
clone_size: few
cdr3_nt: TGTGCCAGCACCAAAGGGGGCATCTCTGGAAACACCATATATTTT
cdr3_aa: CASTKGGISGNTIYF